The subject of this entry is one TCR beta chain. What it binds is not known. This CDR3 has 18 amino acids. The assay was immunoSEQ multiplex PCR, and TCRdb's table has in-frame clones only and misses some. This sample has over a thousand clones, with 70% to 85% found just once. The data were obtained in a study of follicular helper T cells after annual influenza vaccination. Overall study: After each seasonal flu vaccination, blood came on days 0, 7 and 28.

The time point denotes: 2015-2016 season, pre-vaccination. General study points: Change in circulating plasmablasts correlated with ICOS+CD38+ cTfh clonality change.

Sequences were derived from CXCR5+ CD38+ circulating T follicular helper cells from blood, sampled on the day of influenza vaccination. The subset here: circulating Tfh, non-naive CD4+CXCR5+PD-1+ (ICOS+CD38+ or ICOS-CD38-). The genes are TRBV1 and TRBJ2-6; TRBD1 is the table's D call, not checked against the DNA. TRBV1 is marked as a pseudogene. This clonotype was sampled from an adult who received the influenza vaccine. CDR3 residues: CTSRGKGCAQSRANVLTF. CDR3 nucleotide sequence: TGCACCAGCAGGGGCAAAGGTTGTGCACAAAGTCGGGCCAACGTCCTGACTTTC.